This T cell receptor (beta chain) was obtained from a study of T cells in localized non-small cell lung cancer (dated by TCRdb to the early 2020s). With respect to the entire study: T cell repertoires of hundreds of early-stage NSCLC patients were analyzed, with tumors being compared against uninvolved tumor-adjacent lungs. The cohort consisted of 236 treatment-naive NSCLC patients whose localized lung tumors had been resected. Of the NSCLC patients, 120 to 150 were male and roughly 110 were female, and the mean age was approximately 66 years. The paper's findings and limits, for the study overall: Because multi-region sequencing of the tumors was not done, intratumor heterogeneity could not be ruled out. Longer overall survival was associated with higher T cell density in blood, whereas shorter survival was associated with higher clonality in adjacent lung. A median of around 57 of the top 100 tumor clones were detected in paired uninvolved adjacent lung, and approximately 28 of these tumor clones were also found among the top 100 clones of the paired uninvolved adjacent lung. Uninvolved tumor-adjacent lung showed the highest T cell clonality, higher than tumor, which suggests more focused antigenic responses in the adjacent lung. Since the design was exploratory, TCR variables were selected using unadjusted p-values with no false-discovery rate correction.

This clone was observed a single time. Its antigen has not been determined. Per-base quality was not reported, and no clone a single base away is much larger than it. At diagnosis, tumor, uninvolved tumor-adjacent lung and peripheral blood were collected and then preserved as a mix of FFPE and fresh-frozen material. Blood samples were analyzed as peripheral blood mononuclear cells for TCR repertoire profiling. The CDR3 has 15 amino acids, counting the end cysteine and phenylalanine. This entry keeps only the CDR3 DNA: 45 bases, framed from base 1. CDR1 and CDR2 were assigned from the germline V gene as KGHSH and LQKENI. Trimming costs V 3 bases and J 5 bases, and their ends lie 16 bases apart. TCR beta CDR3 regions were sequenced from DNA using the immunoSEQ Assay. Concerning the study's data processing: To compute T cell density, TCR beta template counts were normalized to usable DNA, which was estimated by amplifying housekeeping genes. Richness was estimated using the preseqR package, with extrapolation to 400,000 templates for PBMC samples and to 120,000 templates for tissue samples. Clonality was defined by subtracting Pielou's evenness from one. Differential abundance testing on productive amino-acid clonotypes, with a minimum total count of 5 and an alpha of 0.1, was used to identify tissue-enriched TCRs. The Jaccard Index and the Morisita Overlap Index were used to measure repertoire overlap between compartments. GLIPH grouped TCR beta CDR3s together with public tetramer-defined viral CDR3s, and a viral motif had to include at least three viral sequences and show V-gene enrichment. The immuneACCESS repertoire file appears here via TCRdb, limited to in-frame rearrangements. These files lack a portion of the clones; in checked studies, under half of the deficit traces to unresolved V genes, and the cause of the others is not known. That table is the source of V, J and clone size, and D and trimming were worked out from the DNA. This sample has roughly 18,000 clones in its table, and around 81% of those were observed once. The ten top clones hold about 25% of the sample.

The starting material was peripheral blood, obtained before any cancer treatment. This TCR derives from a female donor older than 55 with stage I lung adenocarcinoma. The sequence joins TRBV18 to TRBJ1-2, with the D gene not clear enough to name. Here is the DNA: TGTGCCAGCTCACCCCCCCCTGTTACAACATATGGCTACACCTTC. Translated, it reads CASSPPPVTTYGYTF.